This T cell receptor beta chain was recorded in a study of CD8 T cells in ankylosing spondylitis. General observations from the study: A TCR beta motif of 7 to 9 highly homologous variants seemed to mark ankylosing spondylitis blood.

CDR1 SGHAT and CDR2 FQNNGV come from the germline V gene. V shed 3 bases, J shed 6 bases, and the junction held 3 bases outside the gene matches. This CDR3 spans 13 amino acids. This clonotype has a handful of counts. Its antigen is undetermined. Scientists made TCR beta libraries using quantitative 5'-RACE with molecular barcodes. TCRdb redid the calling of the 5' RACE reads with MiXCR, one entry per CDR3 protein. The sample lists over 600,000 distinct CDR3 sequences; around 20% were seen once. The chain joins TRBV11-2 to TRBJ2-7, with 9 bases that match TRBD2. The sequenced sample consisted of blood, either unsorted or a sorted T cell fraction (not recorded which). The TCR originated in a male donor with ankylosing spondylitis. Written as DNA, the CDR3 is TGTGCCAGCAGCTTCGCGGGAGGGCCCGAGCAGTACTTC. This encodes CASSFAGGPEQYF.